The text below deals with one T cell receptor (beta chain). The antigen is undetermined. Trimming cost V 0 bases and J 11 bases; bases outside gene matches: 7. The germline CDR1 and CDR2 sequences are KGHSH and LQKENI. The CDR3 has 14 residues. The data stem from a study of coeliac disease. General study findings and limits: Largely private TRB repertoires meant most sequences were sample-unique. Active celiac intraepithelial and lamina propria samples had lower TRB and TRG clonality than control samples.

Libraries were prepared by immunoSEQ multiplex PCR; TCRdb keeps only in-frame clonotypes and omits some of them. The repertoire holds several thousand clones, with approximately 72% as singletons. The clonotype comes from a woman younger than 30 with active celiac disease. V is TRBV18 and J is TRBJ1-1, with TRBD1 matching over 9 bases. The sample consisted of intraepithelial lymphocytes from the gut. CDR3 loop: CASSPPTRTGEAFF. CDR3 in DNA: TGTGCCAGCTCACCACCCACACGGACAGGGGAGGCTTTCTTT.